Here is one T cell receptor (beta chain) with its context. An end of the junction differs from the germline gene, which may be a read error. Other DNA sequences in this sample translate to the same CDR3. Assay used: immunoSEQ multiplex PCR; TCRdb lists only in-frame clones, some missing. The sample yields around 2.1 million clones, under 97% seen once. This entry comes from a study of shared clonotypes between healthy human individuals. Per germline, CDR1 SGHAT and CDR2 FQNNGV. CDR3 length equals 15 residues. This rearrangement joins TRBV11-2 to TRBJ2-7; TRBD2 agrees at 12 bases. Material for sequencing was naive CD4+ T cells sorted from blood. The subset denotes: CD45RA+ positively selected. This sequence was found in a man aged 18 to 30 in good health. Here the CDR3 reads CASSSSGRASYEQYF. The CDR3 region has the DNA TGCGCCAGCAGCTCTAGCGGGAGGGCCTCCTACGAGCAGTACTTC.